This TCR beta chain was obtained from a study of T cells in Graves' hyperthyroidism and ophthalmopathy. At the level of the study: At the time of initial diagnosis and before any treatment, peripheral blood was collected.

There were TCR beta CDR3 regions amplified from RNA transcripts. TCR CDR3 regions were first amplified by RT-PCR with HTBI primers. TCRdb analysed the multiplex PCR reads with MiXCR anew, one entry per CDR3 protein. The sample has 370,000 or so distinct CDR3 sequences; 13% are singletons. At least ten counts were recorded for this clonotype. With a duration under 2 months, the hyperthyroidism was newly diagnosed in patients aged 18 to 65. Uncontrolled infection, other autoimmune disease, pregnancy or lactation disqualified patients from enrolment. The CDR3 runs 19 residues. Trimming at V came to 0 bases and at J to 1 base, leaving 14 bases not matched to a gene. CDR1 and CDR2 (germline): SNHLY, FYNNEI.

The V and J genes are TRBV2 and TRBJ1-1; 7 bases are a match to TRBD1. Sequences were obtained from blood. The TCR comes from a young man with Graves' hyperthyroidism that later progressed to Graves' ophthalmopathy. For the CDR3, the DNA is TGTGCCAGCAGTGAAGCACGTCCGACAGGGTTTTACAAGAACACTGAAGCTTTCTTT. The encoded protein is CASSEARPTGFYKNTEAFF.